The source of this TCR beta chain is a study of identical twins. Germline loops: CDR1 DFQATT, CDR2 SNEGSKA (reference sequence). Trimming at V came to 6 bases and at J to 1 base, leaving 8 bases not matched to a gene. There are 15 residues in the CDR3. Using its own MiXCR run on the 5' RACE reads, TCRdb lists one record per CDR3 protein. The table includes over 500,000 distinct CDR3 sequences, 20% to 25% detected once. These data were likewise used in another study, on T cells expressing NK-cell markers.

The sequencing sample was made of CD4+ T cells sorted from blood. V and J are TRBV20-1 and TRBJ2-1, with 8 bases aligning to TRBD2. The clonotype originates from a woman aged 18-35 years in good health. The CDR3 region is CSAPGGPVSYNEQFF. CDR3 sequence (DNA): TGCAGTGCCCCGGGGGGGCCGGTTTCCTACAATGAGCAGTTCTTC.